This is a list of T cell receptor beta chains from one sample in a study of a mutant IDH1 vaccine in newly diagnosed glioma. Clones were read by immunoSEQ multiplex PCR, and TCRdb kept only the in-frame ones, dropping some. The data contain fewer than 90,000 clones, 84% of them singletons. No antigen has been assigned to these receptors. The sample was PBMCs, taken from a glioma patient whose treatment included an IDH1 peptide vaccine. The receptors stem from a man younger than 30 with glioma. Both conserved end residues are part of each CDR3. Each record gives: clone size, V gene, D gene, J gene, CDR3 protein, CDR3 DNA. The D gene is left open where the match is weak. Clone size is not always given. Where it is, it says once, few, many or a class for expanded clones.

abundance: NA
v_gene: TRBV27
d_gene: NA
j_gene: TRBJ2-7
CDR3aa: CASSLAAGFYEQYF
CDR3nt: TGTGCCAGCAGTTTAGCGGCAGGGTTTTACGAGCAGTACTTC

abundance: NA
v_gene: TRBV5-5
d_gene: NA
j_gene: TRBJ1-4
CDR3aa: CASSLDGTIPWGEKLFF
CDR3nt: TGTGCCAGCAGCTTGGACGGGACAATCCCCTGGGGCGAAAAACTGTTTTTT

abundance: NA
v_gene: TRBV30
d_gene: TRBD2
j_gene: TRBJ2-5
CDR3aa: CAWTIRTSGRQETQYF
CDR3nt: TGTGCCTGGACAATCCGAACTAGCGGGAGGCAAGAGACCCAGTACTTC

abundance: NA
v_gene: TRBV18
d_gene: NA
j_gene: TRBJ1-2
CDR3aa: CASSPLNVQQGLRYGYTF
CDR3nt: TGTGCCAGCTCACCACTGAATGTGCAACAGGGCCTACGTTATGGCTACACCTTC

abundance: NA
v_gene: TRBV29-1
d_gene: NA
j_gene: TRBJ1-2
CDR3aa: CSVEWVGVGYGYTF
CDR3nt: TGCAGCGTTGAATGGGTTGGTGTAGGGTATGGCTACACCTTC

abundance: NA
v_gene: TRBV4-3
d_gene: NA
j_gene: TRBJ1-4
CDR3aa: CASSQDHSSLNEKLFF
CDR3nt: TGCGCCAGCAGCCAAGATCATAGCAGCCTTAATGAAAAACTGTTTTTT

abundance: NA
v_gene: TRBV5-4
d_gene: NA
j_gene: TRBJ2-3
CDR3aa: CASSFTGNTDTQYF
CDR3nt: TGTGCCAGCAGCTTTACGGGGAACACAGATACGCAGTATTTT

abundance: NA
v_gene: TRBV7-9
d_gene: TRBD1
j_gene: TRBJ2-7
CDR3aa: CASSRTIDRGEQYF
CDR3nt: TGTGCCAGCAGCCGGACTATCGACAGGGGCGAGCAGTACTTC

abundance: NA
v_gene: TRBV30
d_gene: TRBD1
j_gene: TRBJ1-2
CDR3aa: CAWNQGAPSNYGYTF
CDR3nt: TGTGCCTGGAATCAGGGGGCCCCCAGTAACTATGGCTACACCTTC

abundance: few
v_gene: TRBV30
d_gene: NA
j_gene: TRBJ1-2
CDR3aa: CAWFKGYGYTF
CDR3nt: TGTGCCTGGTTCAAGGGGTATGGCTACACCTTC

abundance: NA
v_gene: TRBV6-5
d_gene: NA
j_gene: TRBJ1-1
CDR3aa: CASRPASYTEAFF
CDR3nt: TGTGCCAGCAGACCTGCATCTTACACTGAAGCTTTCTTT

abundance: NA
v_gene: TRBV28
d_gene: NA
j_gene: TRBJ1-1
CDR3aa: CASSWTWNTEAFF
CDR3nt: TGTGCCAGCAGTTGGACCTGGAACACTGAAGCTTTCTTT

abundance: NA
v_gene: TRBV14
d_gene: TRBD1
j_gene: TRBJ1-3
CDR3aa: CASSQPGTAGNTIYF
CDR3nt: TGTGCCAGCAGCCAACCGGGGACAGCTGGAAACACCATATATTTT

abundance: NA
v_gene: TRBV10-3
d_gene: TRBD1
j_gene: TRBJ2-7
CDR3aa: CAISGDSYEQYF
CDR3nt: TGTGCCATCAGTGGGGACAGCTACGAGCAGTACTTC

abundance: few
v_gene: TRBV6-5
d_gene: NA
j_gene: TRBJ1-2
CDR3aa: CASSSLPSPGYTF
CDR3nt: TGTGCCAGCAGTTCCCTTCCCAGCCCCGGCTACACCTTC

abundance: NA
v_gene: TRBV7-8
d_gene: NA
j_gene: TRBJ1-1
CDR3aa: CASSPSSSRYTEAFF
CDR3nt: TGTGCCAGCAGCCCGAGTTCGTCCCGGTACACTGAAGCTTTCTTT

abundance: NA
v_gene: TRBV14
d_gene: NA
j_gene: TRBJ1-2
CDR3aa: CASSQDPGGRDYGYTF
CDR3nt: TGTGCCAGCAGCCAAGATCCCGGGGGGAGAGACTATGGCTACACCTTC

abundance: NA
v_gene: TRBV6-4
d_gene: TRBD2
j_gene: TRBJ2-5
CDR3aa: CASSESGGASETQYF
CDR3nt: TGTGCCAGCAGTGAAAGCGGGGGGGCGAGTGAGACCCAGTACTTC

abundance: once
v_gene: TRBV28
d_gene: TRBD1
j_gene: TRBJ1-3
CDR3aa: CASWGTGLSGNTIYF
CDR3nt: TGTGCCAGCTGGGGGACAGGACTCTCTGGAAACACCATATATTTT

abundance: NA
v_gene: TRBV10-3
d_gene: TRBD1
j_gene: TRBJ2-7
CDR3aa: CATGTGSSYEQYF
CDR3nt: TGTGCCACCGGGACAGGGAGCTCCTACGAGCAGTACTTC

abundance: NA
v_gene: TRBV14
d_gene: NA
j_gene: TRBJ1-2
CDR3aa: CASSHGVGYTF
CDR3nt: TGTGCCAGCAGCCACGGGGTAGGCTACACCTTC

abundance: NA
v_gene: TRBV7-9
d_gene: NA
j_gene: TRBJ1-4
CDR3aa: CASRWQPDEKLFF
CDR3nt: TGTGCCAGCCGGTGGCAGCCCGATGAAAAACTGTTTTTT

abundance: NA
v_gene: TRBV7-9
d_gene: NA
j_gene: TRBJ2-2
CDR3aa: CAREQDNTGELFF
CDR3nt: TGTGCCAGAGAACAGGACAACACCGGGGAGCTGTTTTTT

abundance: NA
v_gene: TRBV7-9
d_gene: TRBD2
j_gene: TRBJ2-2
CDR3aa: CASSLASGGAVDTGELFF
CDR3nt: TGTGCCAGCAGCTTAGCCAGCGGGGGGGCCGTAGACACCGGGGAGCTGTTTTTT

abundance: NA
v_gene: TRBV6-1
d_gene: NA
j_gene: TRBJ1-3
CDR3aa: CASQFSGNTIYF
CDR3nt: TGTGCCAGCCAGTTCTCTGGAAACACCATATATTTT

abundance: NA
v_gene: TRBV6-6
d_gene: NA
j_gene: TRBJ1-4
CDR3aa: CASRTDGRNEKLFF
CDR3nt: TGTGCCAGCAGAACGGACGGGAGGAATGAAAAACTGTTTTTT

abundance: NA
v_gene: TRBV29-1
d_gene: TRBD1
j_gene: TRBJ2-3
CDR3aa: CSVDEDRGADTQYF
CDR3nt: TGCAGCGTTGACGAGGACAGGGGGGCAGATACGCAGTATTTT

abundance: NA
v_gene: TRBV5-4
d_gene: TRBD1
j_gene: TRBJ1-2
CDR3aa: CASSLPRTGLGYGYTF
CDR3nt: TGTGCCAGCAGCTTACCTCGGACAGGGTTGGGCTATGGCTACACCTTC

abundance: NA
v_gene: TRBV10-2
d_gene: NA
j_gene: TRBJ2-7
CDR3aa: CASGNNYEQYF
CDR3nt: TGCGCCTCAGGGAATAACTACGAGCAGTACTTC

abundance: once
v_gene: TRBV7-2
d_gene: NA
j_gene: TRBJ2-1
CDR3aa: CARRDAYYNEQFF
CDR3nt: TGTGCCCGACGGGATGCTTACTACAATGAGCAGTTCTTC

abundance: NA
v_gene: TRBV10-3
d_gene: NA
j_gene: TRBJ2-1
CDR3aa: CAISSQGNEQFF
CDR3nt: TGTGCCATCAGTTCCCAGGGAAATGAGCAGTTCTTC

abundance: NA
v_gene: TRBV30
d_gene: NA
j_gene: TRBJ1-4
CDR3aa: CAWGGELTVNEKLFF
CDR3nt: TGTGCCTGGGGGGGGGAACTGACAGTTAATGAAAAACTGTTTTTT

abundance: NA
v_gene: TRBV19
d_gene: NA
j_gene: TRBJ2-3
CDR3aa: CASRSRGTQYF
CDR3nt: TGTGCCAGTAGGTCGAGGGGTACGCAGTATTTT

abundance: NA
v_gene: TRBV11-2
d_gene: NA
j_gene: TRBJ1-1
CDR3aa: CASSLVSGRLNTEAFF
CDR3nt: TGTGCCAGCAGCTTAGTGTCAGGTCGATTAAACACTGAAGCTTTCTTT

abundance: NA
v_gene: TRBV28
d_gene: NA
j_gene: TRBJ1-5
CDR3aa: CASSSRVTGQPQHF
CDR3nt: TGTGCCAGCAGTTCGAGGGTAACGGGACAGCCCCAGCATTTT

abundance: few
v_gene: TRBV7-3
d_gene: NA
j_gene: TRBJ2-1
CDR3aa: CASSLTGDFYNEQFF
CDR3nt: TGTGCCAGCAGCTTAACGGGAGATTTCTACAATGAGCAGTTCTTC

abundance: NA
v_gene: TRBV9
d_gene: TRBD1
j_gene: TRBJ2-2
CDR3aa: CAKETGVAGELFF
CDR3nt: TGTGCCAAGGAGACAGGGGTGGCCGGGGAGCTGTTTTTT

abundance: NA
v_gene: TRBV7-7
d_gene: NA
j_gene: TRBJ2-1
CDR3aa: CASSLGHNNEQFF
CDR3nt: TGTGCTAGCAGCTTAGGGCACAACAATGAGCAGTTCTTC

abundance: NA
v_gene: TRBV27
d_gene: TRBD2
j_gene: TRBJ2-1
CDR3aa: CASSLAGVGNEQFF
CDR3nt: TGTGCCAGCAGTCTAGCGGGAGTAGGGAATGAGCAGTTCTTC

abundance: once
v_gene: TRBV6-6
d_gene: TRBD2
j_gene: TRBJ2-3
CDR3aa: CASSLLAGGTDTQYF
CDR3nt: TGTGCCAGCAGCCTTCTAGCGGGAGGGACGGATACGCAGTATTTT

abundance: NA
v_gene: TRBV2
d_gene: NA
j_gene: TRBJ2-2
CDR3aa: CASMGGAKTGELFF
CDR3nt: TGTGCCAGCATGGGTGGCGCGAAGACCGGGGAGCTGTTTTTT

abundance: once
v_gene: TRBV7-3
d_gene: TRBD1
j_gene: TRBJ1-1
CDR3aa: CASSLTPGGAGAEAFF
CDR3nt: TGTGCCAGCAGCTTAACCCCAGGGGGGGCAGGGGCTGAAGCTTTCTTT

abundance: NA
v_gene: TRBV6-5
d_gene: NA
j_gene: TRBJ2-5
CDR3aa: CASTEGVRRETQYF
CDR3nt: TGTGCCAGCACCGAGGGGGTCAGGAGAGAGACCCAGTACTTC

abundance: NA
v_gene: TRBV5-1
d_gene: NA
j_gene: TRBJ2-7
CDR3aa: CASSLVVSPYEQYF
CDR3nt: TGCGCCAGCAGCTTGGTGGTCAGCCCCTACGAGCAGTACTTC

abundance: NA
v_gene: TRBV27
d_gene: NA
j_gene: TRBJ2-3
CDR3aa: CASRSGLTDTQYF
CDR3nt: TGTGCCAGCAGGTCAGGGCTGACAGATACGCAGTATTTT

abundance: NA
v_gene: TRBV2
d_gene: NA
j_gene: TRBJ1-1
CDR3aa: CASIPGGARAFF
CDR3nt: TGTGCCAGCATCCCGGGGGGGGCGAGGGCTTTCTTT

abundance: NA
v_gene: TRBV27
d_gene: NA
j_gene: TRBJ2-3
CDR3aa: CASSLFRASTDTQYF
CDR3nt: TGTGCCAGCAGTTTATTTAGGGCGAGCACAGATACGCAGTATTTT

abundance: NA
v_gene: TRBV20-1
d_gene: NA
j_gene: TRBJ2-1
CDR3aa: CSAWHYNEQFF
CDR3nt: TGCAGTGCTTGGCACTACAATGAGCAGTTCTTC

abundance: NA
v_gene: TRBV13
d_gene: NA
j_gene: TRBJ1-4
CDR3aa: CASSSGGAGREKLFF
CDR3nt: TGTGCCAGCAGCTCCGGTGGGGCCGGCCGTGAAAAACTGTTTTTT

abundance: NA
v_gene: TRBV7-2
d_gene: NA
j_gene: TRBJ1-3
CDR3aa: CASSFSPGNSGNTIYF
CDR3nt: TGTGCCAGCAGCTTCAGTCCGGGAAACTCTGGAAACACCATATATTTT

abundance: NA
v_gene: TRBV5-1
d_gene: NA
j_gene: TRBJ2-1
CDR3aa: CASSHTVGGRYNEQFF
CDR3nt: TGCGCCAGCAGCCACACCGTCGGGGGCAGATACAATGAGCAGTTCTTC